Sequencing of this TCR beta chain was carried out in a study of a mutant IDH1 vaccine in newly diagnosed glioma. Using immunoSEQ multiplex PCR, the repertoire was profiled, and TCRdb retains in-frame clones only, with some absent. This sample has 50,000 to 70,000 clones; 74% occur once, and the top ten carry roughly 4.3%. Time point: week 35, safety follow-up. What each vaccine dose contained was 300 ug of mutant IDH1 20-mer peptide, accompanied by topical imiquimod. About this clone: Its antigen is still unknown.

Overall study findings and caveats: Detectable vaccine-induced immune responses arose in over 90% of patients.

This TCR was sampled from a man aged 45-65 years with glioma. Material: PBMCs, obtained from a glioma patient whose treatment included an IDH1 peptide vaccine.

The DNA for the CDR3 is TGTGCCAGCTCTCGGGCGGTGCGCGGCTACACCTTC. The encoded protein is CASSRAVRGYTF. The chain has TRBV28 and TRBJ1-2; D gene unclear. The germline V and J ends were trimmed by 8 bases and 8 bases, with 15 bases remaining between them. The germline V gene encodes CDR1 MDHEN and CDR2 SYDVKM. The CDR3 length is 12 residues.